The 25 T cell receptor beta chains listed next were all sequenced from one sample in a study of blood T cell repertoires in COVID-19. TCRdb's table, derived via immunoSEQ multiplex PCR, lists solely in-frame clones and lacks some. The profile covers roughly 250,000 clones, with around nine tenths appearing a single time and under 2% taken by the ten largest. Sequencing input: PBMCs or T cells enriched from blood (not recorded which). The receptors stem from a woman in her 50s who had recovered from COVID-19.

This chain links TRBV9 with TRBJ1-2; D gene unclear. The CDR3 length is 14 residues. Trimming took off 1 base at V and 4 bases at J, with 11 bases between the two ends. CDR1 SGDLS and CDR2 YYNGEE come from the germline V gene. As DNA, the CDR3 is TGTGCCAGCAGCGTATATGGGGAGTTCTATGGCTACACCTTC. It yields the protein CASSVYGEFYGYTF.

The CDR3 loop is CASREEPGVQETQYF. The DNA for the CDR3 is TGTGCCAGCAGGGAGGAGCCGGGGGTACAAGAGACCCAGTACTTC. V is TRBV7-6 and J is TRBJ2-5, with D perhaps TRBD2 (6 bases). Germline V lookup: CDR1 SGHVS, CDR2 FNYEAQ. The germline V and J ends were trimmed by 6 bases and 2 bases, with 16 bases remaining between them. This CDR3 has 15 amino acids.

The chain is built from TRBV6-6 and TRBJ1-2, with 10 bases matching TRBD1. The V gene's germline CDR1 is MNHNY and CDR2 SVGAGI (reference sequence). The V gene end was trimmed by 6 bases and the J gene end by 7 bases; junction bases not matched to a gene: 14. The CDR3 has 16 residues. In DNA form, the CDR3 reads TGTGCCAGCAGACCCGGTCCCGGGGACAGGGGCTTTGGCTACACCTTC. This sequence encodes CASRPGPGDRGFGYTF.

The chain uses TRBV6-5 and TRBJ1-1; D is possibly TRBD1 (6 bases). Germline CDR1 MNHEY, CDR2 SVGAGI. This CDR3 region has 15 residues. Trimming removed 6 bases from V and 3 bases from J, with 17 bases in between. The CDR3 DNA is TGTGCCAGCAGGCGGGGGGCCCTAGGGGACACTGAAGCTTTCTTT. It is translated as CASRRGALGDTEAFF.

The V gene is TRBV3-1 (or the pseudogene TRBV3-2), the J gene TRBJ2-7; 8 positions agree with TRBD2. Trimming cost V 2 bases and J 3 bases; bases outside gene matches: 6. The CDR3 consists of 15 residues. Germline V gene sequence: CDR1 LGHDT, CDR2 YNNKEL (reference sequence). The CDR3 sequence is CASSQFAGGGYEQYF. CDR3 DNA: TGTGCCAGCAGCCAATTTGCGGGAGGAGGCTACGAGCAGTACTTC.

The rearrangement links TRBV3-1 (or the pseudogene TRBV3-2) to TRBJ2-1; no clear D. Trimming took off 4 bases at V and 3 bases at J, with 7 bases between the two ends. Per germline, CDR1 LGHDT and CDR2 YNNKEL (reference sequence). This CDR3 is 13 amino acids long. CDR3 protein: CASSRGVYNEQFF. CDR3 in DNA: TGTGCCAGCAGCCGAGGTGTCTACAATGAGCAGTTCTTC.

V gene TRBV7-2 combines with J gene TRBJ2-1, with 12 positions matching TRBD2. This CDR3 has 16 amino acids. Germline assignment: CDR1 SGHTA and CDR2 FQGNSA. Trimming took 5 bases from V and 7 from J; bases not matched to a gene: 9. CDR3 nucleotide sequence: TGTGCCAGCAGCCTGCGGACTAGCGGGAAACCTAATGAGCAGTTCTTC. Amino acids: CASSLRTSGKPNEQFF.

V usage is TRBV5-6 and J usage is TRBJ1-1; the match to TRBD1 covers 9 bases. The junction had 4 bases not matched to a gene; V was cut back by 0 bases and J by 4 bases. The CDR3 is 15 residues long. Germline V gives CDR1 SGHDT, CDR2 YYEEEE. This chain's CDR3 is CASSLGGTGSTEAFF. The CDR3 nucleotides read TGTGCCAGCAGCTTGGGGGGGACAGGGTCCACTGAAGCTTTCTTT. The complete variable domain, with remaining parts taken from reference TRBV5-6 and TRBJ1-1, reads DAGVTQSPTHLIKTRGQQVTLRCSPKSGHDTVSWYQQALGQGPQFIFQYYEEEERQRGNFPDRFSGHQFPNYSSELNVNALLLGDSALYLCASSLGGTGSTEAFFGQGTRLTVV.

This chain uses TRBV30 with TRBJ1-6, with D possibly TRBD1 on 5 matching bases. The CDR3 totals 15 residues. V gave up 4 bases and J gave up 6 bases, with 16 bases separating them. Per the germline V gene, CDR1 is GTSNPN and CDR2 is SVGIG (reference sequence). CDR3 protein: CAWTLGGRGNSPLHF. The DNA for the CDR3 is TGTGCCTGGACCTTGGGGGGACGAGGTAATTCACCCCTCCACTTT.

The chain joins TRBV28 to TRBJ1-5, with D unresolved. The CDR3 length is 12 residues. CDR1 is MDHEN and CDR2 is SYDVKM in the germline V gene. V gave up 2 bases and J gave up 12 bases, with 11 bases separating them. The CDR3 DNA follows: TGTGCCAGCAGTTTACTACCGAACCACCAGCATTTT. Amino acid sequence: CASSLLPNHQHF.

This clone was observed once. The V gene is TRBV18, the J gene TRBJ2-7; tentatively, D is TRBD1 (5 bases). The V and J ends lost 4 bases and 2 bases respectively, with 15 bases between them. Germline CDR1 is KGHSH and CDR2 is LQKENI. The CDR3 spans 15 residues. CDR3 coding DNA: TGTGCCAGCTCACGACAGCGCGATACCCCCTACGAGCAGTACTTC. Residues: CASSRQRDTPYEQYF.

CDR3 sequence: CASSSVEQYF. CDR3 in DNA: TGTGCCAGCAGCTCGGTCGAGCAGTACTTC. The chain couples TRBV11-2 to TRBJ2-7; D not certain. Trimming cost V 4 bases and J 6 bases, with 4 bases left between them. The germline V gene encodes CDR1 SGHAT and CDR2 FQNNGV. This CDR3 contains 10 residues.

The CDR3 DNA reads TGTGCCAGCAGCCTAGGCTATGGCTACACCTTC. Translating gives CASSLGYGYTF. This chain links TRBV6-5 with TRBJ1-2; D is unclear. Trimming left V 6 bases short and J 4 bases short, with 6 bases between. There are 11 residues in the CDR3. Germline values: CDR1 MNHEY, CDR2 SVGAGI.

The CDR3 spells CASSLALEAGNEKLFF. In DNA, the CDR3 is TGTGCCAGCAGCTTGGCCTTGGAGGCCGGGAATGAAAAACTGTTTTTT. This sequence joins TRBV5-4 and TRBJ1-4; D remains ambiguous. Germline V gene sequence: CDR1 SGHNT, CDR2 YYREEE (reference sequence). The V end was cut by 0 bases, the J end by 5 bases, with 14 bases between. This CDR3 comprises 16 residues.

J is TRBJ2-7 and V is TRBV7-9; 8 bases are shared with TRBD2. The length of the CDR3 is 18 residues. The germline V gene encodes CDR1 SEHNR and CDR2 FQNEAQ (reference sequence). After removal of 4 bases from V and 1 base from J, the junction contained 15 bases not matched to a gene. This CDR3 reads CASSYPTGGEIPSYEQYF. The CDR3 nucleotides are TGTGCCAGCAGCTACCCCACCGGGGGGGAAATCCCTTCCTACGAGCAGTACTTC.

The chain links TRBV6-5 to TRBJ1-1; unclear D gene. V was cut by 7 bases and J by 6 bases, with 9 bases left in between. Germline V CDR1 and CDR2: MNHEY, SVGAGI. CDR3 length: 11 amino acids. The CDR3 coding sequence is TGTGCCAGCACCAGACTTTCTGAAGCTTTCTTT. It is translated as CASTRLSEAFF.

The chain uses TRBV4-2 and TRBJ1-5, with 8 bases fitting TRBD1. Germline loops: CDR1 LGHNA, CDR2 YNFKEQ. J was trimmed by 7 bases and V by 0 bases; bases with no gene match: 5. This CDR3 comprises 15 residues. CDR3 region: CASSQEPGGRQPQHF. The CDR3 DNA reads TGTGCCAGCAGCCAAGAACCAGGGGGCCGACAGCCCCAGCATTTT.

This chain's CDR3 is CASSPQPGQLPYEQYF. CDR3 nucleotides: TGTGCCAGTAGTCCTCAGCCGGGACAACTACCCTACGAGCAGTACTTC. The V and J genes are TRBV19 and TRBJ2-7, with D possibly matching TRBD1 (6 bases). In germline, CDR1 is LNHDA, CDR2 SQIVND (reference sequence). The CDR3 runs 16 residues. Trimming stripped 5 bases from V and 2 bases from J, with 19 bases between.

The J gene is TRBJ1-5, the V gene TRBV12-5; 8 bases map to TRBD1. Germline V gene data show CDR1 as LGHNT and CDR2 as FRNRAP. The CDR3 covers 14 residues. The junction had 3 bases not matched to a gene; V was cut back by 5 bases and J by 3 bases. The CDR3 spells CASGVGQVNQPQHF. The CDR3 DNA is TGTGCTAGTGGTGTGGGACAGGTCAATCAGCCCCAGCATTTT. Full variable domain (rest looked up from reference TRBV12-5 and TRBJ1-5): DARVTQTPRHKVTEMGQEVTMRCQPILGHNTVFWYRQTMMQGLELLAYFRNRAPLDDSGMPKDRFSAEMPDATLATLKIQPSEPRDSAVYFCASGVGQVNQPQHFGDGTRLSIL.

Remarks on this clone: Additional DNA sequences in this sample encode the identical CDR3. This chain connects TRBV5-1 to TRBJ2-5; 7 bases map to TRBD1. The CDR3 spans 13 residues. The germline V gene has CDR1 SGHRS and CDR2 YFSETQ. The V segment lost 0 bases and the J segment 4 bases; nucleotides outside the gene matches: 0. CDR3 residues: CASSLAGGETQYF. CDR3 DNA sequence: TGCGCCAGCAGCTTGGCAGGGGGAGAGACCCAGTACTTC.

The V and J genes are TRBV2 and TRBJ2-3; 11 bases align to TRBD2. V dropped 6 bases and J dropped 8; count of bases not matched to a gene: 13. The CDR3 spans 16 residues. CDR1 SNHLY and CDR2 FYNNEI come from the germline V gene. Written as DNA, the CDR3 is TGTGCCAGCAGACCCTCAACTAGCGGGAGTTTCGTTACGCAGTATTTT. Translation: CASRPSTSGSFVTQYF.

The CDR3 nucleotides are TGTGCCGCCCCGGGGGGGGTGCCGGCAACAGATACGCAGTATTTT. This gives the protein CAAPGGVPATDTQYF. The chain is built from TRBV21-1 and TRBJ2-3; TRBD2, as called in the table, went unchecked against the DNA. TRBV21-1 is an annotated pseudogene. The CDR3 consists of 15 residues.

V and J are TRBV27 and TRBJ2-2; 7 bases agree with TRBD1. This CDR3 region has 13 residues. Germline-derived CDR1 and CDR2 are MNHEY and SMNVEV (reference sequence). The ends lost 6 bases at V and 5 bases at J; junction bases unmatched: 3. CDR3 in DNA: TGTGCCAGCAGACTACAGGGGACCGGGGAGCTGTTTTTT. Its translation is CASRLQGTGELFF.

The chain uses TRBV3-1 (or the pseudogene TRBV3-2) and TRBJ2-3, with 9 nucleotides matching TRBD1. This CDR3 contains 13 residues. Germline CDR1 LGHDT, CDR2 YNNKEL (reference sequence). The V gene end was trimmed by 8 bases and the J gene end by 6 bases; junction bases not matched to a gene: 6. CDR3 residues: CASRLGQGDTQYF. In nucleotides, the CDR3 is TGTGCCAGCCGCCTAGGACAGGGGGATACGCAGTATTTT.

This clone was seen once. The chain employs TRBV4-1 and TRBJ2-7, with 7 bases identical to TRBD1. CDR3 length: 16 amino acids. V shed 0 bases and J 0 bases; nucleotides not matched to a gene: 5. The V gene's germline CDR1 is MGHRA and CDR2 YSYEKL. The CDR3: CASSQEWAGGSYEQYF. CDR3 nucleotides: TGCGCCAGCAGCCAAGAATGGGCAGGGGGCTCCTACGAGCAGTACTTC.